This T cell receptor beta chain was observed in a study of OX40 agonist ivuxolimab in advanced cancers. Across the study: Given to patients was ivuxolimab, an agonistic anti-OX40 (CD134) antibody. Study conclusions and caveats: Researchers report that CD8+ T cells had, on average, more expanded clones than CD4+.

Turning to this clone: Its specificity is not known.

Assay: immunoSEQ multiplex PCR; the TCRdb copy retains only in-frame clones and omits some. The sample consists of roughly 61,000 clones, approximately 86% of them appearing once. Germline V lookup: CDR1 SNHLY, CDR2 FYNNEI. This CDR3 has 15 amino acids. V lost 1 base and J lost 7, with 14 bases in between. The receptor was isolated from an adult with an advanced solid tumor such as melanoma, head and neck, liver or kidney cancer. The chain links TRBV2 to TRBJ1-5; D is possibly TRBD1 (5 bases). Material: CD4+ or CD8+ T cells sorted from blood, obtained in a trial of the OX40 agonist ivuxolimab. Here the CDR3 reads CASSEDGGGTQPQHF. The CDR3 DNA sequence: TGTGCCAGCAGTGAAGATGGTGGAGGGACCCAGCCCCAGCATTTT.